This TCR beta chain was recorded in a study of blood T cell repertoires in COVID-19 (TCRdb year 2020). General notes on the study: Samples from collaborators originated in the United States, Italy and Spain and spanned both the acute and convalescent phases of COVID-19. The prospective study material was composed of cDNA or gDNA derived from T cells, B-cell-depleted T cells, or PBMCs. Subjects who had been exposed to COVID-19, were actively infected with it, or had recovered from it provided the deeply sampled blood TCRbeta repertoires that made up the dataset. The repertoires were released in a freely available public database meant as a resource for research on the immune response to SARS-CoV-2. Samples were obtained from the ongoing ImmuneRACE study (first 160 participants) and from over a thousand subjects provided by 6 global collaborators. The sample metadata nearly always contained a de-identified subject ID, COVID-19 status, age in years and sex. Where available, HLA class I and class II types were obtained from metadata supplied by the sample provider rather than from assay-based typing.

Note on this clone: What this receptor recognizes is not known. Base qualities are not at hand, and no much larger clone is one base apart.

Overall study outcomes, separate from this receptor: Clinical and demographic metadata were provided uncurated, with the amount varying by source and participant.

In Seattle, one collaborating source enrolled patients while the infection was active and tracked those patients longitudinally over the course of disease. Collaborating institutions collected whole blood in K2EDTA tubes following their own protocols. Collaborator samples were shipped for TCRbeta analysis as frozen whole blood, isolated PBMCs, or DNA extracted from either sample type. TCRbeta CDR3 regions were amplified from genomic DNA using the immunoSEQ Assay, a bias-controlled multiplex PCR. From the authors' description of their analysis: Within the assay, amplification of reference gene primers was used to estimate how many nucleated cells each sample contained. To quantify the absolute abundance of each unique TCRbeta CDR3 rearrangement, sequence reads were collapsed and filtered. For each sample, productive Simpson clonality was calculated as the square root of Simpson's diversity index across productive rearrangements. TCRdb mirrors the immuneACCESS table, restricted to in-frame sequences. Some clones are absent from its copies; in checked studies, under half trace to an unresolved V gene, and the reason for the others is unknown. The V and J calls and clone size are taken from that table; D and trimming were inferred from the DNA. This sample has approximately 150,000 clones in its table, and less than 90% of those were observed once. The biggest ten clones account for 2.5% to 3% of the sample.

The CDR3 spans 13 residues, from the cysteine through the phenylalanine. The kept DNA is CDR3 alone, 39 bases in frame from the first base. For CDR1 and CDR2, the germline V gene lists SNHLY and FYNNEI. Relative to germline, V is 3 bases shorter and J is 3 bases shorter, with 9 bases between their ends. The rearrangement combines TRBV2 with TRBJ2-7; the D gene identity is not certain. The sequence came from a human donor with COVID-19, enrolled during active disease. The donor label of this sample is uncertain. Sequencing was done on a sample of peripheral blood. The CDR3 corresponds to CASSDVQLYEQYF. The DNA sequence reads TGTGCCAGCAGTGACGTACAGCTCTACGAGCAGTACTTC.